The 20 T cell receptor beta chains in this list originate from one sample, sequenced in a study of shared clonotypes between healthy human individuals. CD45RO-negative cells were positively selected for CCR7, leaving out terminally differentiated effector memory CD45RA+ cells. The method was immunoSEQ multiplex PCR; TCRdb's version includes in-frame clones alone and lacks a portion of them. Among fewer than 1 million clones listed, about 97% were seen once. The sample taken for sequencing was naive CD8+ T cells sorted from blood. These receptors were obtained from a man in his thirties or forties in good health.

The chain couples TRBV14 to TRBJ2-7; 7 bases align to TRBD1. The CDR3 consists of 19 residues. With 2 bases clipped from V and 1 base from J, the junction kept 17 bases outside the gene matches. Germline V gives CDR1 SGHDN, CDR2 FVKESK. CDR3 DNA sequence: TGTGCCAGCAGCCAATACGTACTGAGAGGGACAGAATATTCCTACGAGCAGTACTTC. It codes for CASSQYVLRGTEYSYEQYF.

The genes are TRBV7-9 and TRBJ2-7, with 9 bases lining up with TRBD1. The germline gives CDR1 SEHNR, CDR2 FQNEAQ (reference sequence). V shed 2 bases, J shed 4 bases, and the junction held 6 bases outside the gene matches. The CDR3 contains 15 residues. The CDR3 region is CASSLTGQGDYEQYF. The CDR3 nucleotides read TGTGCCAGCAGCTTAACGGGACAGGGTGATTACGAGCAGTACTTC. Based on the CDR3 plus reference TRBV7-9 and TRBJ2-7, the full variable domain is DTGVSQNPRHKITKRGQNVTFRCDPISEHNRLYWYRQTLGQGPEFLTYFQNEAQLEKSRLLSDRFSAERPKGSFSTLEIQRTEQGDSAMYLCASSLTGQGDYEQYFGPGTRLTVT.

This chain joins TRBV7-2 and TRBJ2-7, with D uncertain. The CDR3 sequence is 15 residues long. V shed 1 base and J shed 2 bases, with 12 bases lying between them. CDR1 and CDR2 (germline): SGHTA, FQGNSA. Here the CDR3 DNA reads TGTGCCAGCAGCTTAGTTGGCCAAATTACCTACGAGCAGTACTTC. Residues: CASSLVGQITYEQYF.

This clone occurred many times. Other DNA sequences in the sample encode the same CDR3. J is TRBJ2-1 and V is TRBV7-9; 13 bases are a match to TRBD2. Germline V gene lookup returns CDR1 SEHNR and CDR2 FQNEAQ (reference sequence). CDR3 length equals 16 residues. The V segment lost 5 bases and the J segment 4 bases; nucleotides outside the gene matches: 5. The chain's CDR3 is CASSTWTSGSYNEQFF. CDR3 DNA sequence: TGTGCCAGCAGCACTTGGACTAGCGGGAGTTACAATGAGCAGTTCTTC.

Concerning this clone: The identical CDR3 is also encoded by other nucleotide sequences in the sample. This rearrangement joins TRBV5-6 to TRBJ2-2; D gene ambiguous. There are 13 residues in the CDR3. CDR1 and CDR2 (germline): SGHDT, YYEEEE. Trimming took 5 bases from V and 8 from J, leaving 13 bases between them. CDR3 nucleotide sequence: TGTGCCAGCAGTTCGGACGGTCGGGGGGAGCTGTTTTTT. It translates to CASSSDGRGELFF. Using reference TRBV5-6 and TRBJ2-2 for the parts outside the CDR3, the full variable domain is DAGVTQSPTHLIKTRGQQVTLRCSPKSGHDTVSWYQQALGQGPQFIFQYYEEEERQRGNFPDRFSGHQFPNYSSELNVNALLLGDSALYLCASSSDGRGELFFGEGSRLTVL.

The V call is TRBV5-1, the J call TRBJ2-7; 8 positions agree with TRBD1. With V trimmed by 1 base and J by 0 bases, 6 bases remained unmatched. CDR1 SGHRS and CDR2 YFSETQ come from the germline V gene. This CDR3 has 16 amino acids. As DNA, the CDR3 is TGCGCCAGCAGCTTGTTTACGGACAGGGACTCCTACGAGCAGTACTTC. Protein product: CASSLFTDRDSYEQYF.

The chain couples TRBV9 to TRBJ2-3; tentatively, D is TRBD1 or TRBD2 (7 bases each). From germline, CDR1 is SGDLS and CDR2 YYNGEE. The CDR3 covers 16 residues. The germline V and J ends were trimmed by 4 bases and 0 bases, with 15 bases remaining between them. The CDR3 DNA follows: TGTGCCAGCAGCCCTGGGGAGGGGGCCAGCACAGATACGCAGTATTTT. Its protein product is CASSPGEGASTDTQYF. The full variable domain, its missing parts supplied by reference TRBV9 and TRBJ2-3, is DSGVTQTPKHLITATGQRVTLRCSPRSGDLSVYWYQQSLDQGLQFLIQYYNGEERAKGNILERFSAQQFPDLHSELNLSSLELGDSALYFCASSPGEGASTDTQYFGPGTRLTVL.

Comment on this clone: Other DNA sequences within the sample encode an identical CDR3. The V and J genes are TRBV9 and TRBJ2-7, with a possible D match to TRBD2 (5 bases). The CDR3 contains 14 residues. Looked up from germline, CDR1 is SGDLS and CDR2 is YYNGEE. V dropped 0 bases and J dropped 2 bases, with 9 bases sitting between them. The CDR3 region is CASSVGGSAYEQYF. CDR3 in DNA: TGTGCCAGCAGCGTAGGAGGGAGCGCCTACGAGCAGTACTTC.

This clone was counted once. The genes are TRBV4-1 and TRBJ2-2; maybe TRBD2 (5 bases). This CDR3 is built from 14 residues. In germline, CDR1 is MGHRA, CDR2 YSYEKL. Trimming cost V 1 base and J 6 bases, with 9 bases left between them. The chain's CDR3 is CASSQVGGPGELFF. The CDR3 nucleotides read TGCGCCAGCAGCCAAGTAGGAGGCCCCGGGGAGCTGTTTTTT.

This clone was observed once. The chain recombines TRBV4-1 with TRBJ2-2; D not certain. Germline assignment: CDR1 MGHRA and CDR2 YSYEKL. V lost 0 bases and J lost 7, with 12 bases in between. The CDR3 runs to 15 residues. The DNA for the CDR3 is TGCGCCAGCAGCCAAGAATGGCCTAACTTCGGGGAGCTGTTTTTT. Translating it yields CASSQEWPNFGELFF.

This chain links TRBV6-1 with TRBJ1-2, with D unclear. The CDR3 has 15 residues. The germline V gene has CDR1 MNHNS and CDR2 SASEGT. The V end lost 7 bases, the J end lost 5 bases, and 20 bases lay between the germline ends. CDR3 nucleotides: TGTGCCAGCAAAGTAGAGCGCTTGGGTTTGTATGGCTACACCTTC. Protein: CASKVERLGLYGYTF.

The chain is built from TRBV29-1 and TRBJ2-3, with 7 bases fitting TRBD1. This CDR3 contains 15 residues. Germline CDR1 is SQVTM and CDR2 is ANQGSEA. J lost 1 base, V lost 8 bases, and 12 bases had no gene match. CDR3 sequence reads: CSTRGRTGGTDTQYF. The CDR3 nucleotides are TGCAGCACTCGGGGAAGGACAGGCGGCACAGATACGCAGTATTTT.

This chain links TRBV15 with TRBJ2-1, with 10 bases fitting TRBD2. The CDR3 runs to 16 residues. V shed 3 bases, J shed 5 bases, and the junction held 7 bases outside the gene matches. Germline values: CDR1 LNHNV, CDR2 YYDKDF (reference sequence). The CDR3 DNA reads TGTGCCACCAGCAGCGGGAGCGGGAGGGCCGACAATGAGCAGTTCTTC. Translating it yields CATSSGSGRADNEQFF.

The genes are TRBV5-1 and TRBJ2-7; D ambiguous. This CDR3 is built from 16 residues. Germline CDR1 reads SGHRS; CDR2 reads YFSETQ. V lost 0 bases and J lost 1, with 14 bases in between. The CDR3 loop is CASSLAMADDSYEQYF. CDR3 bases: TGCGCCAGCAGCTTGGCTATGGCGGATGATTCCTACGAGCAGTACTTC.

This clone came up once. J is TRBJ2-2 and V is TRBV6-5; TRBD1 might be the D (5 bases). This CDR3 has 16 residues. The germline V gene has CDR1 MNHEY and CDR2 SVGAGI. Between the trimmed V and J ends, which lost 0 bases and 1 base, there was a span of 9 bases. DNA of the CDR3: TGTGCCAGCAGTTACTCCTGGACAAAGAACACCGGGGAGCTGTTTTTT. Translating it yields CASSYSWTKNTGELFF.

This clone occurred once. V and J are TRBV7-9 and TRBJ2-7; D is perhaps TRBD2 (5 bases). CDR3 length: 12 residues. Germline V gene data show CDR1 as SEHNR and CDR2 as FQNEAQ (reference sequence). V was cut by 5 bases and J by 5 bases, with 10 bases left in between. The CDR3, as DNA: TGTGCCAGCAGCATCGGGGTAAACGAGCAGTACTTC. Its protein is CASSIGVNEQYF.

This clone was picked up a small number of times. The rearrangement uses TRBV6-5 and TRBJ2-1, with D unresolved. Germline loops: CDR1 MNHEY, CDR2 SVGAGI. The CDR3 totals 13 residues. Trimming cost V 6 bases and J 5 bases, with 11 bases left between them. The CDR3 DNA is TGTGCCAGCAGCCCGACATTAAACAATGAGCAGTTCTTC. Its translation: CASSPTLNNEQFF.

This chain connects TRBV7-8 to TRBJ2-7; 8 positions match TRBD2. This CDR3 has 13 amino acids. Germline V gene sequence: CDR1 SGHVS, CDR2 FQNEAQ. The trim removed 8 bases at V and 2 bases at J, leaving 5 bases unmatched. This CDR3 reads CASCRGGTYEQYF. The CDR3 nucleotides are TGTGCCAGCTGCCGCGGGGGGACCTACGAGCAGTACTTC.

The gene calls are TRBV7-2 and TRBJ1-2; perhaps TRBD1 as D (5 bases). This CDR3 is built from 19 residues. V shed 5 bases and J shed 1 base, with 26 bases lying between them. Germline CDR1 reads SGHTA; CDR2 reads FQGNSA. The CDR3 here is CASSGEVTAEYVINYGYTF. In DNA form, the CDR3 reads TGTGCCAGCAGCGGAGAGGTGACAGCCGAATACGTTATTAACTATGGCTACACCTTC.

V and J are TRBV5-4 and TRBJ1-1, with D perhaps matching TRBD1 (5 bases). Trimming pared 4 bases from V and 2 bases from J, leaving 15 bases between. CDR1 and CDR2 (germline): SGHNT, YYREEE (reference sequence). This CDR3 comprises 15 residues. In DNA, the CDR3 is TGTGCCAGCAGCGATACAGGATCTAGAAACACTGAAGCTTTCTTT. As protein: CASSDTGSRNTEAFF.